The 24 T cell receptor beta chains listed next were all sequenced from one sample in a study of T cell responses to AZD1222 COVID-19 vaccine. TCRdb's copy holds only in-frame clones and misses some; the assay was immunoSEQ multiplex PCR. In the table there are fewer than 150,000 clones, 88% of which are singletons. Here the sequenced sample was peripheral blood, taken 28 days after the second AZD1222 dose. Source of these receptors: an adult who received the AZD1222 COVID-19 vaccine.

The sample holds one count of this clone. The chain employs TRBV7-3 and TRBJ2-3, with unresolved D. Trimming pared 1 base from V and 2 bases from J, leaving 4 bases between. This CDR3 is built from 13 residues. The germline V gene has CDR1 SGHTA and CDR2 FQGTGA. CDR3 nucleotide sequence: TGTGCCAGCAGCTTAATGGTCACAGATACGCAGTATTTT. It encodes CASSLMVTDTQYF. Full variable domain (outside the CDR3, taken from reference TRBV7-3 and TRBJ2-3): GAGVSQTPSNKVTEKGKYVELRCDPISGHTALYWYRQSLGQGPEFLIYFQGTGAADDSGLPNDRFFAVRPEGSVSTLKIQRTERGDSAVYLCASSLMVTDTQYFGPGTRLTVL.

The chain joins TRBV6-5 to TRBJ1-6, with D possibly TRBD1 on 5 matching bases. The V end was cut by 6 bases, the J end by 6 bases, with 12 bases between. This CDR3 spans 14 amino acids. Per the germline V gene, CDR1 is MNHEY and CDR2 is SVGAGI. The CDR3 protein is CASRETASNSPLHF. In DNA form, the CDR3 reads TGTGCCAGCAGGGAGACAGCTTCTAATTCACCCCTCCACTTT.

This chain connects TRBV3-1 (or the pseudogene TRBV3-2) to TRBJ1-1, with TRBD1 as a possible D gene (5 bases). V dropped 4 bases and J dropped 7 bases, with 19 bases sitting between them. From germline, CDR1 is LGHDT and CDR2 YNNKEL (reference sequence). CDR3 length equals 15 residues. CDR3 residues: CASSPNYGGTGEAFF. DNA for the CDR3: TGTGCCAGCAGCCCGAACTATGGAGGGACCGGTGAAGCTTTCTTT.

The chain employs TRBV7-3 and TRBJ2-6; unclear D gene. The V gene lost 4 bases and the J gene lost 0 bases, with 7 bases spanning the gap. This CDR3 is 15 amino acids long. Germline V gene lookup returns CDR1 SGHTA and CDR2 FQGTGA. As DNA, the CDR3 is TGTGCCAGCAGCTCCCAGCACTCTGGGGCCAACGTCCTGACTTTC. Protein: CASSSQHSGANVLTF.

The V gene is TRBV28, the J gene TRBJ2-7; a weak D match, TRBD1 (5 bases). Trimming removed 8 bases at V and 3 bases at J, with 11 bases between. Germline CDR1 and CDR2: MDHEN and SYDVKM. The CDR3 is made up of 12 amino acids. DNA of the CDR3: TGTGCCAGCGAAGGGGCCTACTACGAGCAGTACTTC. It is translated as CASEGAYYEQYF.

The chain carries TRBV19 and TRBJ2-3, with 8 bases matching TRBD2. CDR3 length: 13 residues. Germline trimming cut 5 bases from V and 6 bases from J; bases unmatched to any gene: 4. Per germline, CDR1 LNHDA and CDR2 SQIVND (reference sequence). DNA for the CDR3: TGTGCCAGTAGTTTCCAGCGGGAGGATACGCAGTATTTT. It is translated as CASSFQREDTQYF.

CDR3 protein: CASSLPGGPQHF. CDR3 sequence (DNA): TGTGCCAGCAGTTTGCCCGGGGGGCCCCAGCATTTT. The V gene is TRBV28, the J gene TRBJ1-5, with D perhaps matching TRBD1 (5 bases). CDR1 MDHEN and CDR2 SYDVKM come from the germline V gene. The V end was cut by 3 bases, the J end by 9 bases, with 9 bases between. The CDR3 runs to 12 residues.

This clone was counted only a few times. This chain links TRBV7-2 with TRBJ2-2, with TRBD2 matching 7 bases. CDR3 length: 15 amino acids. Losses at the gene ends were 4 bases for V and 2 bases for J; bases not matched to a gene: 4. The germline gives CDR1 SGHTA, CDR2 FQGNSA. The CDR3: CASSSRGTNTGELFF. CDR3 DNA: TGTGCCAGCAGCTCGCGGGGGACCAACACCGGGGAGCTGTTTTTT.

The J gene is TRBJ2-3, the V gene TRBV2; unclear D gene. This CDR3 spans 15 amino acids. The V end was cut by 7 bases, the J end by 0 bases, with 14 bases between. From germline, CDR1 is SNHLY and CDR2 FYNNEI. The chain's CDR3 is CASNRVTTSTDTQYF. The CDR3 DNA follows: TGTGCCAGCAACCGAGTCACCACTAGCACAGATACGCAGTATTTT.

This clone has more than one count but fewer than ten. The CDR3 loop reads CSVRWAFF. CDR3 coding DNA: TGCAGCGTCCGATGGGCTTTCTTT. The chain carries TRBV29-1 and TRBJ1-1, with unresolved D. Trimming pared 6 bases from V and 11 bases from J, leaving 7 bases between. CDR3 size: 8 residues. Germline CDR1 SQVTM, CDR2 ANQGSEA.

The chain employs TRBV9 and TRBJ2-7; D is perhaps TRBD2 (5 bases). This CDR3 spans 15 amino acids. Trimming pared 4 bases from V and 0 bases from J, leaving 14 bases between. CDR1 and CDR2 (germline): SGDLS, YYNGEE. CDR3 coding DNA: TGTGCCAGCAGCCGAGGGTCGGTCCGCTCCTACGAGCAGTACTTC. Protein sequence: CASSRGSVRSYEQYF.

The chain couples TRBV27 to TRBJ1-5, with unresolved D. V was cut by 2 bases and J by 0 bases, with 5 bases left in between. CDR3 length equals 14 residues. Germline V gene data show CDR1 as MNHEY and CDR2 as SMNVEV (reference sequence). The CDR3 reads CASSLGNSNQPQHF. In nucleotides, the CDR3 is TGTGCCAGCAGTTTAGGAAATAGCAATCAGCCCCAGCATTTT.

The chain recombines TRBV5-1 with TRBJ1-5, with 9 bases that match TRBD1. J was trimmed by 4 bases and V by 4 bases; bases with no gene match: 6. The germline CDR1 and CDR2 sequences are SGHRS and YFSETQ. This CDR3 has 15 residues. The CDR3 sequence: CASSASGTGNQPQHF. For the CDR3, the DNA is TGCGCCAGCAGCGCCAGCGGGACAGGGAATCAGCCCCAGCATTTT.

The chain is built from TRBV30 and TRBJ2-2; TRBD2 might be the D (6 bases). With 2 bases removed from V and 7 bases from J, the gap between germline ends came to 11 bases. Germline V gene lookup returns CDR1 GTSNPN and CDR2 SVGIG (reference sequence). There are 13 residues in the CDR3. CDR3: CAWSLAEYGELFF. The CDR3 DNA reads TGTGCCTGGAGTTTAGCGGAGTACGGGGAGCTGTTTTTT.

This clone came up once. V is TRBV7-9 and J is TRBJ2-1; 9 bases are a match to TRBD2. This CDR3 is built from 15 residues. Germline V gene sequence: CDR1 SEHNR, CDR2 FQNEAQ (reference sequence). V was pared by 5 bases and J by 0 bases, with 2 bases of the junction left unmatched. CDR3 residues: CASSQLAGSYNEQFF. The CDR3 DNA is TGTGCCAGCAGCCAACTAGCGGGCTCCTACAATGAGCAGTTCTTC.

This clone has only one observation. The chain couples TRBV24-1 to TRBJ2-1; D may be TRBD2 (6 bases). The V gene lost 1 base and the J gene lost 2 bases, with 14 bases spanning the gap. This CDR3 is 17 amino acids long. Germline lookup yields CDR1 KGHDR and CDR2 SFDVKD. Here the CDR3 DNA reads TGTGCCACCAGTGATTTTCGGGGGACGCCTACCTACAATGAGCAGTTCTTC. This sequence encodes CATSDFRGTPTYNEQFF.

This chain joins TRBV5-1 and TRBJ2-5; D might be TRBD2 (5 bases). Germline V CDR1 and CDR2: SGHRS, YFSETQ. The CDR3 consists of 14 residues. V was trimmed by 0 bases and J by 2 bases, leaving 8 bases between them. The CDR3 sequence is CASSLGSAQETQYF. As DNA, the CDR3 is TGCGCCAGCAGCTTGGGTAGCGCTCAAGAGACCCAGTACTTC.

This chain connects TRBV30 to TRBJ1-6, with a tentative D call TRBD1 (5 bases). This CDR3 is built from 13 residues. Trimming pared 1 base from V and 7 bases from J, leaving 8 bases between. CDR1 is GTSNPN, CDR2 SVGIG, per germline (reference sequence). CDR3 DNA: TGTGCCTGGAGTGGGACATTCAATTCACCCCTCCACTTT. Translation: CAWSGTFNSPLHF.

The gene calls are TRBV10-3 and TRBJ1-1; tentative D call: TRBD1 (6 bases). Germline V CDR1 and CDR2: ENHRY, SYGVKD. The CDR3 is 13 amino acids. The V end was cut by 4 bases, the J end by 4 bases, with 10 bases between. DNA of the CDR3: TGTGCCATCAGTGTCAAGGGGGGCACTGAAGCTTTCTTT. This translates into CAISVKGGTEAFF.

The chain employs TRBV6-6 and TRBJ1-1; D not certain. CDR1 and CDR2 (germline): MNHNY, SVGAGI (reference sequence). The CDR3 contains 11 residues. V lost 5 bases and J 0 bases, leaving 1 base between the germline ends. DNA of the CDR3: TGTGCCAGCAGTATGAACACTGAAGCTTTCTTT. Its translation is CASSMNTEAFF.

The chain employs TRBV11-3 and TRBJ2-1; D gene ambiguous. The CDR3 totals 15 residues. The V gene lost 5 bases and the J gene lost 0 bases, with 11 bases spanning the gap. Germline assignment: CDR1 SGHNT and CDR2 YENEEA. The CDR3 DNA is TGTGCCAGCAGCCCGGGTAGAAGCTCCTACAATGAGCAGTTCTTC. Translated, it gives CASSPGRSSYNEQFF.

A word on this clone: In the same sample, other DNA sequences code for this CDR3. CDR3 loop: CATSRTGGHGYTF. The CDR3 DNA follows: TGTGCCACCAGTAGGACAGGGGGACATGGCTACACCTTC. This chain connects TRBV24-1 to TRBJ1-2; 10 nucleotides match TRBD1. The V segment lost 6 bases and the J segment 6 bases; nucleotides outside the gene matches: 3. Germline V CDR1 and CDR2: KGHDR, SFDVKD. The CDR3 is 13 amino acids.

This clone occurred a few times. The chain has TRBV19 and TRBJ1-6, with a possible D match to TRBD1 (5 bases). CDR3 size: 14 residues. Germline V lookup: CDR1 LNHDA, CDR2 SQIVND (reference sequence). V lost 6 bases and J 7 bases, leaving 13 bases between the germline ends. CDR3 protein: CASRRGSGNSPLHF. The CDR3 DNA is TGTGCCAGTAGGAGGGGAAGCGGCAATTCACCCCTCCACTTT.

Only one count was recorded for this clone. CDR3 DNA: TGTGCCAGCAGCCAGGTCCGGGCCATGAACACTGAAGCTTTCTTT. Its translation is CASSQVRAMNTEAFF. The chain links TRBV5-5 to TRBJ1-1; D is unresolved. Looked up from germline, CDR1 is SGHKS and CDR2 is YYEKEE (reference sequence). This CDR3 has 15 residues. V gave up 4 bases and J gave up 0 bases, with 13 bases separating them.